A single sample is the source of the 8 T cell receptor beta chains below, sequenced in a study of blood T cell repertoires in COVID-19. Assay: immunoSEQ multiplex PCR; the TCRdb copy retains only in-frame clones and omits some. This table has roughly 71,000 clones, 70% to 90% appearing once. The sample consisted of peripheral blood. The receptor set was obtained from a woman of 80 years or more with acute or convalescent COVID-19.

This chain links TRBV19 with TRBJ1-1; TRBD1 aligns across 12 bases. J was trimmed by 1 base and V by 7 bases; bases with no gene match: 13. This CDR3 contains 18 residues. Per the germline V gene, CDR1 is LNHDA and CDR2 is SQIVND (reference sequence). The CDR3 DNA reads TGTGCCAGTATTAACTCCCGGGACAGGGGGCGCAGGAACACTGAAGCTTTCTTT. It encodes CASINSRDRGRRNTEAFF.

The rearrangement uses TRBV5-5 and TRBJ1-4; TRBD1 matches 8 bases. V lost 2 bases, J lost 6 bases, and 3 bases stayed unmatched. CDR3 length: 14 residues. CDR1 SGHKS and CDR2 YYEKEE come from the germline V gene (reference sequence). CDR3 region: CASSFGQGHEKLFF. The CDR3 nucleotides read TGTGCCAGCAGCTTTGGACAGGGACATGAAAAACTGTTTTTT. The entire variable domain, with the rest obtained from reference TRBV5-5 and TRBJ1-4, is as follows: DAGVTQSPTHLIKTRGQQVTLRCSPISGHKSVSWYQQVLGQGPQFIFQYYEKEERGRGNFPDRFSARQFPNYSSELNVNALLLGDSALYLCASSFGQGHEKLFFGSGTQLSVL.

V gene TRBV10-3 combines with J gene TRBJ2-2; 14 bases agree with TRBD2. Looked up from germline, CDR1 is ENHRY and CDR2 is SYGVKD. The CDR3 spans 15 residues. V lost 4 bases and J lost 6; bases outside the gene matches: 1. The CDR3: CAISGLAGGAGELFF. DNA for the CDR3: TGTGCCATCAGTGGACTAGCGGGAGGGGCCGGGGAGCTGTTTTTT.

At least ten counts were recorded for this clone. CDR3 in DNA: TGTGCCTGGAGTACTACTGGCTACACCTTC. Encoded protein: CAWSTTGYTF. The V gene is TRBV30, the J gene TRBJ1-2, with unresolved D. CDR3 length equals 10 residues. Germline lookup yields CDR1 GTSNPN and CDR2 SVGIG (reference sequence). Trimming took off 2 bases at V and 7 bases at J, with 5 bases between the two ends.

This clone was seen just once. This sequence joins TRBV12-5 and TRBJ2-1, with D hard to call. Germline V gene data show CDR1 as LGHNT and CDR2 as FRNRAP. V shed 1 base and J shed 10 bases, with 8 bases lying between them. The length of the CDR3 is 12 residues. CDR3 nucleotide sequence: TGTGCTAGTGGTTTGGGACTCACAGAGCAGTTCTTC. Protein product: CASGLGLTEQFF.

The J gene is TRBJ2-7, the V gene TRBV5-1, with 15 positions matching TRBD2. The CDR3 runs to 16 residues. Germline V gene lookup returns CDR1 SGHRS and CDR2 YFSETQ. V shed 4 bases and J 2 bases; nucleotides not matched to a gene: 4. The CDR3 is CASSTGLAGGPYEQYF. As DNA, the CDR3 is TGCGCCAGCAGCACTGGACTAGCGGGAGGGCCCTACGAGCAGTACTTC.

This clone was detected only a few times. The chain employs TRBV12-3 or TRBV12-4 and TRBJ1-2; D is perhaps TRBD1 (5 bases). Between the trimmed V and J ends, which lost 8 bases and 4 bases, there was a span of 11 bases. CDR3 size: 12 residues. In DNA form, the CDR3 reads TGTGCCAGCGTGGGAGGGGCCTATGGCTACACCTTC. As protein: CASVGGAYGYTF.

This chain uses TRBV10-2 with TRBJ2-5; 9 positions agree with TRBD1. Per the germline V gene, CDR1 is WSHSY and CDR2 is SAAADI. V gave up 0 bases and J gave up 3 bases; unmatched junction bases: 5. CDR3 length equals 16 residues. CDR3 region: CASSESGGQGKETQYF. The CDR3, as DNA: TGCGCCAGCAGTGAGTCGGGGGGACAGGGAAAAGAGACCCAGTACTTC.